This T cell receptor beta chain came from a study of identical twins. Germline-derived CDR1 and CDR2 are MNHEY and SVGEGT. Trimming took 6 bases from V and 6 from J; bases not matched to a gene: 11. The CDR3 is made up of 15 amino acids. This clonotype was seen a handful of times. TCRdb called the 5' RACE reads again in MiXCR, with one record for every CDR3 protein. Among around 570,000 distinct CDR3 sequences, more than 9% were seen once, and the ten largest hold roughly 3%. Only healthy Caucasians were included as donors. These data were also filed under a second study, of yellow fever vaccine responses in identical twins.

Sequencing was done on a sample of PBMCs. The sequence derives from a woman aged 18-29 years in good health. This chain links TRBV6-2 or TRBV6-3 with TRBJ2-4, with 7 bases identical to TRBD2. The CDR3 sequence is CASSTREVLGNIQYF. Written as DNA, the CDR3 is TGTGCCAGCAGCACCCGGGAGGTGCTGGGAAACATTCAGTACTTC.